The source of this TCR beta chain is a study of blood T cell repertoires in COVID-19. Looking at the study overall: The samples span acute and convalescent COVID-19 from the United States, Italy and Spain. PBMCs, B-cell-depleted T cells, or T cells were the source of the cDNA or gDNA that made up the material.

This clone was observed a single time. The germline gives CDR1 MGHRA, CDR2 YSYEKL. V lost 3 bases, J lost 0 bases, and 9 bases lay in between. This CDR3 spans 14 amino acids. Study processing details: Quantification of nucleated cells was approximated via reference gene primer amplification. The protocol was immunoSEQ multiplex PCR, while the TCRdb copy is restricted to in-frame clones and leaves out a portion. That table furnishes V, J and clone size, whereas the DNA furnished D and trimming. In the table there are around 140,000 clones, 88% of which are singletons. The V gene is TRBV4-1, the J gene TRBJ2-7; D is possibly TRBD1 (5 bases). The clonotype originates from a man in his 70s with active COVID-19. Sequencing was carried out using peripheral blood. The CDR3 DNA is TGCGCCAGCAGCCAGGGGCGAAACTCCTACGAGCAGTACTTC. Its protein is CASSQGRNSYEQYF.